The 9 T cell receptor beta chains given below trace back to one sample, sequenced in a study of blood T cell repertoires in COVID-19. Some clones are missing from TCRdb's copy, which holds only in-frame ones; the method was immunoSEQ multiplex PCR. The sample yields 40,000 to 65,000 clones, about 82% seen once. Sequenced material: peripheral blood. These receptors originate from a man between 65 and 85 years old with active COVID-19.

This clone has only a few counts. The rearrangement joins TRBV18 to TRBJ1-5; D possibly corresponds to TRBD1 (5 bases). Trimming took 3 bases from V and 0 from J, leaving 18 bases between them. The CDR3 is 18 residues long. Germline lookup yields CDR1 KGHSH and CDR2 LQKENI. This chain's CDR3 is CASSPLAWGPDSNQPQHF. The CDR3 DNA is TGTGCCAGCTCACCGCTTGCTTGGGGCCCCGATAGCAATCAGCCCCAGCATTTT.

V gene TRBV5-6 combines with J gene TRBJ2-7, with D tentatively TRBD2 (6 bases). The CDR3 spans 17 residues. Germline CDR1 is SGHDT and CDR2 is YYEEEE. Trimming shortened V by 0 bases and J by 0 bases, and 16 bases separated the two germline ends. The CDR3 nucleotides read TGTGCCAGCAGCTTGGCAGTATCGGAGGGGCGCTCCTACGAGCAGTACTTC. It translates to CASSLAVSEGRSYEQYF.

The chain links TRBV10-3 to TRBJ2-1, with no clear D. This CDR3 has 12 amino acids. CDR1 is ENHRY and CDR2 is SYGVKD in the germline V gene. The ends were cut back, 2 bases at V and 6 bases at J, with 5 bases in the middle. The CDR3 protein is CAISEAVNEQFF. The CDR3 DNA reads TGTGCCATCAGTGAGGCGGTCAATGAGCAGTTCTTC.

This clone was seen a single time. This chain uses TRBV12-5 with TRBJ1-2; TRBD1 aligns across 12 bases. Germline assignment: CDR1 LGHNT and CDR2 FRNRAP. The CDR3 loop spans 15 amino acids. V shed 1 base, J shed 8 bases, and the junction held 5 bases outside the gene matches. The CDR3 DNA is TGTGCTAGTGGTTTGGCCGGGACAGGGGGCTTGGGCTACACCTTC. Its translation: CASGLAGTGGLGYTF.

The chain employs TRBV6-6 and TRBJ1-1, with D perhaps TRBD1 (6 bases). The CDR3 length is 16 residues. V shed 6 bases and J shed 4 bases, with 21 bases lying between them. CDR1 is MNHNY and CDR2 is SVGAGI in the germline V gene (reference sequence). The CDR3 loop is CASSPRGGGRITEAFF. The CDR3 DNA reads TGTGCCAGCAGCCCCCGAGGGGGGGGGCGAATCACTGAAGCTTTCTTT.

CDR3 protein: CASSLGAGVGETQYF. CDR3 DNA: TGTGCCAGCAGCTTGGGGGCAGGCGTCGGAGAGACCCAGTACTTC. V and J are TRBV7-3 and TRBJ2-5, with D possibly TRBD1 on 6 matching bases. Germline values: CDR1 SGHTA, CDR2 FQGTGA. CDR3 length: 15 residues. Trimming left V 3 bases short and J 4 bases short, with 15 bases between.

V is TRBV25-1 and J is TRBJ1-2; the D gene is possibly TRBD1 (6 bases). CDR3 length: 18 amino acids. Germline V CDR1 and CDR2: MGHDK, SYGVNS. The V gene lost 2 bases and the J gene lost 8 bases, with 27 bases spanning the gap. The CDR3 DNA sequence: TGTGCCAGCAGTGAACAGGGGAAGGGCAGGGCCCTCCCCGGGGGCTACACCTTC. This translates into CASSEQGKGRALPGGYTF.

The chain employs TRBV3-1 (or the pseudogene TRBV3-2) and TRBJ2-7, with 7 nucleotides matching TRBD2. J gave up 2 bases and V 4 bases, and 8 bases lay outside the gene matches. From germline, CDR1 is LGHDT and CDR2 YNNKEL (reference sequence). The CDR3 runs 15 residues. CDR3 sequence reads: CASSLWGLRPYEQYF. In DNA form, the CDR3 reads TGTGCCAGCAGCCTGTGGGGACTAAGGCCCTACGAGCAGTACTTC.

V gene TRBV2 combines with J gene TRBJ1-4; D remains unclear. Germline lookup yields CDR1 SNHLY and CDR2 FYNNEI. Trimming stripped 2 bases from V and 7 bases from J, with 2 bases between. CDR3 length: 11 residues. For the CDR3, the DNA is TGTGCCAGCAGTGAACTTGAAAAACTGTTTTTT. This encodes CASSELEKLFF.